This T cell receptor beta chain derives from a study of shared clonotypes between healthy human individuals. A note on this clone: At the DNA level, this CDR3 is encoded by other sequences in the same sample as well.

Sequencing used immunoSEQ multiplex PCR; TCRdb keeps in-frame clones, though not all of them. The table records over 2,000,000 clones, about 93% of them present only once. Cells designated naive CD8 were CD45RO-negative and were positively selected for CCR7, with terminally differentiated effector memory CD45RA+ cells excluded. CDR3 size: 12 residues. V was cut by 1 base and J by 8 bases, with 8 bases left in between. Germline V gives CDR1 LNHDA, CDR2 SQIVND (reference sequence). The V and J genes are TRBV19 and TRBJ1-2, with unresolved D. The material sequenced was naive CD8+ T cells from PBMCs. The sequence came from a man between 18 and 35 years old in good health. Some clones in this sample may be carry-over from other donors' samples. CDR3: CASSIGGKGYTF. CDR3 coding DNA: TGTGCCAGTAGTATAGGGGGAAAAGGCTACACCTTC.